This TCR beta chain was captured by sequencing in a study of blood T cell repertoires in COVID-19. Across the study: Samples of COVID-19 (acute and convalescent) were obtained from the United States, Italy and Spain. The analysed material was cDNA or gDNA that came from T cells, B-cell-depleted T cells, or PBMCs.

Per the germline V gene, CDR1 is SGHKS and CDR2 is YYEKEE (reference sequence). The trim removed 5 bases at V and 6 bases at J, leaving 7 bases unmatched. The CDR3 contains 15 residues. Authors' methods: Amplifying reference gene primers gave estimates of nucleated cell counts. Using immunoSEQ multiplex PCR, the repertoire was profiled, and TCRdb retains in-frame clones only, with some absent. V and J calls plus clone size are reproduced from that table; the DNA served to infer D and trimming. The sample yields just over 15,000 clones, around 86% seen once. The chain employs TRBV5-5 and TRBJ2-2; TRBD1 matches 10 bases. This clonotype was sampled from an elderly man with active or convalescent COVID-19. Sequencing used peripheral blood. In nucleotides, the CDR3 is TGTGCCAGCAGTTCCGCCGGGACAGGGGCCGGGGAGCTGTTTTTT. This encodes CASSSAGTGAGELFF.